This note documents a single TCR beta chain sequence. In the study's own analysis: Reference gene primer amplification gave estimated nucleated cell counts. TCRdb's copy holds only in-frame clones and misses some; the assay was immunoSEQ multiplex PCR. That table furnishes V, J and clone size, whereas the DNA furnished D and trimming. The data show approximately 60,000 clones, roughly four fifths seen once. This sample is part of a study of blood T cell repertoires in COVID-19. Across the whole study: Samples of COVID-19 (acute and convalescent) were obtained from the United States, Italy and Spain.

Per germline, CDR1 MDHEN and CDR2 SYDVKM. V lost 4 bases and J 2 bases, leaving 5 bases between the germline ends. The CDR3 contains 13 residues. The V gene is TRBV28, the J gene TRBJ2-2, with D uncertain. The clonotype was recovered from a woman aged 80 or over with acute or convalescent COVID-19. Sequenced: peripheral blood. CDR3 amino acids: CASSYLNTGELFF. CDR3 DNA sequence: TGTGCCAGCAGTTACCTAAACACCGGGGAGCTGTTTTTT.